These 8 T cell receptor beta chains came from one sample sequenced in a study of human T cells and chemical hapten exposure. The sample's time point: pre-sensitization, week 0. The treatment was: therapeutic diphenylcyclopropenone sensitization with weekly scalp DPC. One entry per CDR3 protein, called by TCRdb with MiXCR from the RACE reads. Among 280,000 or so distinct CDR3 sequences listed, over 7.5% were seen once. This material consisted of whole blood, taken in connection with sensitization to the hapten diphenylcyclopropenone (DPC). These receptors originate from a man aged 18 to 29 with alopecia areata. Some clones in this sample may be carry-over from other donors' samples.

This clonotype has a count of ten or more. This chain uses TRBV6-6 with TRBJ1-2; perhaps TRBD1 as D (5 bases). CDR3 length: 16 residues. The germline V gene has CDR1 MNHNY and CDR2 SVGAGI (reference sequence). V was cut by 0 bases and J by 5 bases, with 16 bases left in between. CDR3 amino acids: CASSYSSGAEGYGYTF. CDR3 nucleotides: TGTGCCAGCAGTTACTCGAGCGGGGCAGAGGGGTATGGCTACACCTTC.

This clonotype appeared a few times. The J gene is TRBJ1-4, the V gene TRBV7-9; no clear D. This CDR3 contains 15 residues. The V and J ends lost 4 bases and 8 bases respectively, with 17 bases between them. CDR1 and CDR2 (germline): SEHNR, FQNEAQ (reference sequence). The CDR3 is CASSSPYQVAEKLFF. In DNA form, the CDR3 reads TGTGCCAGCAGCTCCCCATACCAGGTAGCGGAAAAACTGTTTTTT.

This clonotype was seen only a few times. J is TRBJ1-1 and V is TRBV12-3 or TRBV12-4, with D unclear. Deletions cut 5 bases from V and 2 bases from J, with 6 bases between. The CDR3 spans 12 residues. The CDR3 region has the DNA TGTGCCAGCAGTACAATCAACACTGAAGCTTTCTTT. Amino acid sequence: CASSTINTEAFF.

This clonotype has more than one count but fewer than ten. V and J are TRBV7-2 and TRBJ1-5, with D possibly matching TRBD1 (5 bases). Looked up from germline, CDR1 is SGHTA and CDR2 is FQGNSA. Trimming took off 5 bases at V and 0 bases at J, with 14 bases between the two ends. The CDR3 length is 16 residues. CDR3 amino acids: CASSLTWDLSNQPQHF. Here the CDR3 DNA reads TGTGCCAGCAGCCTAACCTGGGACCTTAGCAATCAGCCCCAGCATTTT.

The rearrangement uses TRBV27 and TRBJ2-7; D remains ambiguous. Germline lookup yields CDR1 MNHEY and CDR2 SMNVEV (reference sequence). There are 13 residues in the CDR3. CDR3 bases: TGTGTCAGCAGTTTCGGAGCAGCCTACGAGCAGTACGTC. Protein: CVSSFGAAYEQYV.

The table lists this clonotype with a few counts. This rearrangement joins TRBV18 to TRBJ2-1; the D is unclear. Trimming pared 3 bases from V and 8 bases from J, leaving 11 bases between. Per the germline V gene, CDR1 is KGHSH and CDR2 is LQKENI. CDR3 length: 13 amino acids. CDR3 nucleotides: TGTGCCAGCTCACCGGGTACAGTTGATGAGCAGTTCTTC. Translation: CASSPGTVDEQFF. Combining the CDR3 with reference TRBV18 and TRBJ2-1 gives the whole variable domain NAGVMQNPRHLVRRRGQEARLRCSPMKGHSHVYWYRQLPEEGLKFMVYLQKENIIDESGMPKERFSAEFPKEGPSILRIQQVVRGDSAAYFCASSPGTVDEQFFGPGTRLTVL.

This clonotype was recorded a few times. CDR3 in DNA: TGTGCCACCAGTGATTCTAGCGGGACTAACTACAATGAGCAGTTCTTC. Translated: CATSDSSGTNYNEQFF. The chain uses TRBV24-1 and TRBJ2-1, with 9 bases lining up with TRBD2. The CDR3 runs 16 residues. The germline gives CDR1 KGHDR, CDR2 SFDVKD. V shed 2 bases, J shed 3 bases, and the junction held 4 bases outside the gene matches.

Ten or more counts support this clonotype. This chain uses TRBV5-1 with TRBJ2-3, with no clear D. V lost 1 base and J 0 bases, leaving 9 bases between the germline ends. Germline CDR1 reads SGHRS; CDR2 reads YFSETQ. CDR3 length: 15 amino acids. The CDR3 DNA is TGCGCCAGCAGCTTGCACGGTACTAGCACAGATACGCAGTATTTT. Amino acids: CASSLHGTSTDTQYF.